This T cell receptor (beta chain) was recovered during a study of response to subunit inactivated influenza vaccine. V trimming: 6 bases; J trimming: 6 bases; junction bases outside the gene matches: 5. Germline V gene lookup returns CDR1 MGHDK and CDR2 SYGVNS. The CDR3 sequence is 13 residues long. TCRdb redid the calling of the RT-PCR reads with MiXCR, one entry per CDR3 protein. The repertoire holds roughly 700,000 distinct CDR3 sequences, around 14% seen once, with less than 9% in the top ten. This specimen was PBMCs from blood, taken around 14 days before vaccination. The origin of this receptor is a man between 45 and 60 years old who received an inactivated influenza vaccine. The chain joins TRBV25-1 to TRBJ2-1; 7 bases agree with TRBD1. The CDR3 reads CASRSTGINEQFF. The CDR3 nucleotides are TGTGCCAGCAGATCGACAGGGATCAATGAGCAGTTCTTC.